These 32 T cell receptor beta chains were all obtained from the same sample, sequenced in a study of CD8 T cells in Susac syndrome. An amount of RNA that ranged from roughly 0.5 to 1 ug was reverse transcribed with random hexamers. TCRdb re-analysed the immunoSEQ multiplex PCR reads in MiXCR, keeping a single row per CDR3 protein. Seen here are under 200,000 distinct CDR3 sequences, just under 95% observed once, and the top ten hold about 0.17%. The specimen sequenced was CD8+ T cells from PBMCs. All receptors come from a human donor with Susac syndrome.

The chain joins TRBV6-5 to TRBJ1-1, with D possibly matching TRBD1 (6 bases). Trimming removed 8 bases at V and 1 base at J, with 14 bases between. Germline assignment: CDR1 MNHEY and CDR2 SVGAGI. The CDR3 runs 14 residues. The DNA of the CDR3 is TGTGCCAGCTCCCTTAGGACAGCGAACACTGAAGCTTTCTTT. It is translated as CASSLRTANTEAFF.

The chain is built from TRBV7-9 and TRBJ1-2; 9 bases are a match to TRBD1. The junction had 6 bases not matched to a gene; V was cut back by 4 bases and J by 6 bases. Germline V CDR1 and CDR2: SEHNR, FQNEAQ (reference sequence). The CDR3 totals 14 residues. The DNA for the CDR3 is TGTGCCAGCAGCTCCATCGACAGGGGGGATGGCTACACCTTC. Its protein is CASSSIDRGDGYTF.

Of note for this clonotype: One end of the junction varies from germline; a read error may be responsible. The gene calls are TRBV11-2 and TRBJ2-5; D gene unclear. Germline V gene sequence: CDR1 SGHAT, CDR2 FQNNGV. This CDR3 has 16 residues. CDR3 sequence reads: CASNLFGGRAEETQYF. The CDR3 bases are TGTGCCAGCAACTTATTCGGCGGTAGGGCCGAAGAGACCCAGTACTTC.

The chain is built from TRBV29-1 and TRBJ2-7, with a tentative D call TRBD2 (6 bases). V lost 0 bases, J lost 2 bases, and 8 bases lay in between. The CDR3 loop spans 13 amino acids. Germline CDR1 SQVTM, CDR2 ANQGSEA. The DNA of the CDR3 is TGCAGCGTTGAAGATACGGGAGCCTACGAGCAGTACTTC. Translating gives CSVEDTGAYEQYF.

The genes are TRBV7-9 and TRBJ1-1; D perhaps matches TRBD1 (5 bases). CDR1 is SEHNR and CDR2 is FQNEAQ in the germline V gene (reference sequence). The CDR3 sequence is 15 residues long. Trimming left V 5 bases short and J 1 base short, with 14 bases between. CDR3 sequence (DNA): TGTGCCAGCAGCCAACTAGACAGCGAGAACACTGAAGCTTTCTTT. Its protein product is CASSQLDSENTEAFF. Supplemented by reference TRBV7-9 and TRBJ1-1, the full variable domain reads DTGVSQNPRHKITKRGQNVTFRCDPISEHNRLYWYRQTLGQGPEFLTYFQNEAQLEKSRLLSDRFSAERPKGSFSTLEIQRTEQGDSAMYLCASSQLDSENTEAFFGQGTRLTVV.

V usage is TRBV15 and J usage is TRBJ2-7; 11 nucleotides agree with TRBD1. This CDR3 contains 16 residues. The germline gives CDR1 LNHNV, CDR2 YYDKDF (reference sequence). Unmatched junction bases numbered 10, after V lost 3 bases and J lost 6 bases. The CDR3 DNA is TGTGCCACCAGCAGGGACCGGGACAGGGGGAAGGTCGAGCAGTACTTC. This sequence encodes CATSRDRDRGKVEQYF.

The V gene is TRBV3-1, the J gene TRBJ2-7; D unresolved. Germline assignment: CDR1 LGHDT and CDR2 YNNKEL (reference sequence). CDR3 length: 11 amino acids. With 0 bases removed from V and 6 bases from J, the gap between germline ends came to 3 bases. In DNA form, the CDR3 reads TGTGCCAGCAGCCAAGACCGCGAGCAGTACTTC. Translated: CASSQDREQYF.

The V and J genes are TRBV7-9 and TRBJ1-2; tentative D call: TRBD1 (5 bases). The CDR3 totals 13 residues. Germline assignment: CDR1 SEHNR and CDR2 FQNEAQ (reference sequence). The V gene lost 4 bases and the J gene lost 6 bases, with 12 bases spanning the gap. The CDR3 DNA sequence: TGTGCCAGCAGCTCCCAGGGTACCCATGGCTACACCTTC. Translating gives CASSSQGTHGYTF. Full variable domain (outside the CDR3, taken from reference TRBV7-9 and TRBJ1-2): DTGVSQNPRHKITKRGQNVTFRCDPISEHNRLYWYRQTLGQGPEFLTYFQNEAQLEKSRLLSDRFSAERPKGSFSTLEIQRTEQGDSAMYLCASSSQGTHGYTFGSGTRLTVV.

J is TRBJ2-7 and V is TRBV20-1; 12 bases fit TRBD1. Germline CDR1 and CDR2: DFQATT and SNEGSKA (reference sequence). The V segment lost 3 bases and the J segment 1 base; nucleotides outside the gene matches: 7. This CDR3 has 16 amino acids. The CDR3 nucleotides are TGCAGTGCTAGGCCGGGACAGGGGGCCGTATCCTACGAGCAGTACTTC. Translating gives CSARPGQGAVSYEQYF.

The rearrangement joins TRBV4-1 to TRBJ2-1, with 12 bases fitting TRBD2. The CDR3 runs to 15 residues. The V gene end was trimmed by 3 bases and the J gene end by 6 bases; junction bases not matched to a gene: 3. Germline lookup yields CDR1 MGHRA and CDR2 YSYEKL. The CDR3 bases are TGCGCCAGCAGCCACCCGACTAGCGGGAGCAATGAGCAGTTCTTC. It specifies CASSHPTSGSNEQFF.

The chain employs TRBV29-1 and TRBJ2-7, with D hard to call. This CDR3 has 12 residues. V lost 5 bases to trimming and J lost 2 bases, with 10 bases between them. Germline loops: CDR1 SQVTM, CDR2 ANQGSEA. This CDR3 is CSVKGTTYEQYF. CDR3 DNA sequence: TGCAGCGTTAAGGGTACTACCTACGAGCAGTACTTC.

The V call is TRBV4-1, the J call TRBJ1-1; TRBD1 might be the D (5 bases). V gave up 0 bases and J gave up 5 bases, with 10 bases separating them. The CDR3 length is 14 residues. CDR1 is MGHRA and CDR2 is YSYEKL in the germline V gene. CDR3 in DNA: TGCGCCAGCAGCCAAGAAGGAGCAGGGACTGAAGCTTTCTTT. This sequence encodes CASSQEGAGTEAFF.

This chain uses TRBV27 with TRBJ2-7, with D maybe TRBD1 (6 bases). The CDR3 has 12 residues. The ends were cut back, 8 bases at V and 3 bases at J, with 11 bases in the middle. The V gene's germline CDR1 is MNHEY and CDR2 SMNVEV (reference sequence). The CDR3 DNA follows: TGTGCCAGCTCGGGACACGACTACGAGCAGTACTTC. It specifies CASSGHDYEQYF.

The chain uses TRBV13 and TRBJ2-7; a possible D gene is TRBD1 (6 bases). The V gene lost 5 bases and the J gene lost 1 base, with 9 bases spanning the gap. From germline, CDR1 is PRHDT and CDR2 FYEKMQ (reference sequence). The CDR3 runs to 13 residues. The CDR3 nucleotides read TGTGCCAGCAGCCGGACAGTTTCCTACGAGCAGTACTTC. The encoded protein is CASSRTVSYEQYF.

The V call is TRBV7-8, the J call TRBJ2-4; a possible D gene is TRBD2 (5 bases). Germline loops: CDR1 SGHVS, CDR2 FQNEAQ. The CDR3 runs to 16 residues. Trimming cost V 5 bases and J 0 bases, with 14 bases left between them. The CDR3 DNA reads TGTGCCAGCAGCCCGCAGCGGATCCTAGCCAAAAACATTCAGTACTTC. Translated: CASSPQRILAKNIQYF.

The chain joins TRBV12-3 or TRBV12-4 to TRBJ2-1; D gene uncertain. The CDR3 length is 12 residues. The V gene lost 1 base and the J gene lost 9 bases, with 7 bases spanning the gap. The CDR3 loop reads CASSLVETEQFF. CDR3 coding DNA: TGTGCCAGCAGTTTAGTAGAAACTGAGCAGTTCTTC.

V gene TRBV24-1 combines with J gene TRBJ1-2; no firm D call. CDR3 length: 14 amino acids. Per the germline V gene, CDR1 is KGHDR and CDR2 is SFDVKD. The germline V and J ends were trimmed by 0 bases and 1 base, with 5 bases remaining between them. Here the CDR3 reads CATSDLRDNYGYTF. The CDR3 DNA follows: TGTGCCACCAGTGATTTGCGGGATAACTATGGCTACACCTTC.

V gene TRBV7-8 combines with J gene TRBJ2-3; 8 nucleotides agree with TRBD1. There are 15 residues in the CDR3. V shed 7 bases and J 6 bases; nucleotides not matched to a gene: 12. Germline CDR1 reads SGHVS; CDR2 reads FQNEAQ. CDR3 loop: CASTGTGTIGDTQYF. The CDR3 DNA reads TGTGCCAGCACCGGGACAGGAACGATAGGGGATACGCAGTATTTT.

The CDR3, as DNA: TGTGCCAGCAGCCAGTTTTGGGGGGCCGCAATGAACACTGAAGCTTTCTTT. This translates into CASSQFWGAAMNTEAFF. The rearrangement joins TRBV5-6 to TRBJ1-1, with a weak D call TRBD1 (6 bases). This CDR3 is 17 amino acids long. Germline V gene lookup returns CDR1 SGHDT and CDR2 YYEEEE. V dropped 4 bases and J dropped 0 bases, with 19 bases sitting between them.

The chain combines TRBV23-1 with TRBJ2-5, with D perhaps matching TRBD1 (5 bases). TRBV23-1 is classed as an ORF, of uncertain function. This CDR3 comprises 14 residues. V lost 4 bases and J 3 bases, leaving 12 bases between the germline ends. CDR3 sequence reads: CASSPRTRKETQYF. Written as DNA, the CDR3 is TGCGCCAGCAGTCCCCGGACAAGAAAAGAGACCCAGTACTTC.

This clonotype came up a few times. The CDR3, as DNA: TGTGCCAGCAGTTTGGGGGTAAATCAGCCCCAGCATTTT. Its protein product is CASSLGVNQPQHF. This chain uses TRBV27 with TRBJ1-5; the D gene is possibly TRBD1 (5 bases). The CDR3 extends over 13 amino acids. Deletions cut 3 bases from V and 4 bases from J, with 7 bases between. The V gene's germline CDR1 is MNHEY and CDR2 SMNVEV (reference sequence).

This chain links TRBV11-1 with TRBJ2-1, with a tentative D call TRBD2 (7 bases). With 2 bases removed from V and 0 bases from J, the gap between germline ends came to 20 bases. CDR3 length: 19 amino acids. Germline values: CDR1 SGHAT, CDR2 FQDESV (reference sequence). The CDR3 coding sequence is TGTGCCAGCAGCTTAAATGGGGGGGGGCTTGCCCCCTCCTACAATGAGCAGTTCTTC. As protein: CASSLNGGGLAPSYNEQFF.

The rearrangement links TRBV30 to TRBJ2-5; D call uncertain. There are 15 residues in the CDR3. The germline V and J ends were trimmed by 4 bases and 0 bases, with 15 bases remaining between them. Germline loops: CDR1 GTSNPN, CDR2 SVGIG (reference sequence). The CDR3 region has the DNA TGTGCCTGGACTTTGACCGGGTTCCACCAAGAGACCCAGTACTTC. It codes for CAWTLTGFHQETQYF.

This chain links TRBV12-3 or TRBV12-4 with TRBJ2-1; D perhaps matches TRBD1 (5 bases). This CDR3 is 12 amino acids long. V lost 6 bases to trimming and J lost 5 bases, with 8 bases between them. The CDR3 region has the DNA TGTGCCAGCAGAGGGGCTCACAATGAGCAGTTCTTC. Translating it yields CASRGAHNEQFF.

The chain uses TRBV12-3 or TRBV12-4 and TRBJ1-1; D is perhaps TRBD1 (6 bases). The V and J ends lost 5 bases and 6 bases respectively, with 16 bases between them. The CDR3 is 14 residues long. This CDR3 is CASSPRTGSAEAFF. The CDR3 bases are TGTGCCAGCAGTCCCCGAACAGGGAGCGCTGAAGCTTTCTTT.

This clonotype appeared once. The chain's CDR3 is CASRQQAFSYEQYF. The CDR3 DNA reads TGTGCCAGCAGACAGCAGGCTTTCTCCTACGAGCAGTACTTC. The J gene is TRBJ2-7, the V gene TRBV27, with D uncertain. The ends were cut back, 6 bases at V and 0 bases at J, with 12 bases in the middle. There are 14 residues in the CDR3. Germline CDR1 MNHEY, CDR2 SMNVEV (reference sequence).

The V and J genes are TRBV25-1 and TRBJ2-2; tentative D call: TRBD1 (5 bases). Germline lookup yields CDR1 MGHDK and CDR2 SYGVNS. The V end was cut by 3 bases, the J end by 1 base, with 9 bases between. CDR3 length: 15 amino acids. CDR3 region: CASSDGRENTGELFF. The CDR3 coding sequence is TGTGCCAGCAGTGACGGCAGGGAGAACACCGGGGAGCTGTTTTTT.

The V and J genes are TRBV2 and TRBJ1-2; maybe TRBD1 (5 bases). V was clipped by 4 bases and J by 3 bases, with 12 bases between them. Germline V gives CDR1 SNHLY, CDR2 FYNNEI. This CDR3 region has 14 residues. The CDR3 nucleotides read TGTGCCAGCAGTGGGGGCCGGACGGACTATGGCTACACCTTC. Translation gives CASSGGRTDYGYTF.

The V call is TRBV6-5, the J call TRBJ2-5; 10 bases fit TRBD2. Germline lookup yields CDR1 MNHEY and CDR2 SVGAGI. CDR3 length: 15 residues. V lost 2 bases to trimming and J lost 6 bases; unmatched junction nucleotides: 6. CDR3 amino acids: CASSYLAGDFKTQYF. CDR3 bases: TGTGCCAGCAGTTACCTAGCGGGAGACTTCAAGACCCAGTACTTC.

This clonotype was observed once. The rearrangement links TRBV13 to TRBJ2-2; tentative D call: TRBD2 (5 bases). Germline V gene data show CDR1 as PRHDT and CDR2 as FYEKMQ (reference sequence). The CDR3 sequence is 13 residues long. V was pared by 8 bases and J by 6 bases, with 13 bases between. In DNA form, the CDR3 reads TGTGCCAGCGTCCTACGGGGTCCCGGGGAGCTGTTTTTT. Residues: CASVLRGPGELFF.

V is TRBV6-2 or TRBV6-3 and J is TRBJ2-7; possibly TRBD2 for D (5 bases). Trimming shortened V by 2 bases and J by 2 bases, and 10 bases separated the two germline ends. The CDR3 is 14 residues long. In germline, CDR1 is MNHEY, CDR2 SVGEGT. CDR3 protein: CASSYVLAPYEQYF. As DNA, the CDR3 is TGTGCCAGCAGTTACGTCCTAGCCCCCTACGAGCAGTACTTC.

This clonotype has just one count. The rearrangement joins TRBV4-2 to TRBJ2-3, with D maybe TRBD1 (6 bases). Germline V gene lookup returns CDR1 LGHNA and CDR2 YNFKEQ. Trimming removed 3 bases from V and 0 bases from J, with 10 bases in between. This CDR3 has 15 residues. The CDR3 reads CASSQTGLSTDTQYF. The CDR3 region has the DNA TGTGCCAGCAGCCAGACAGGACTTAGCACAGATACGCAGTATTTT.